This is a list of T cell receptor beta chains from one sample in a study of T cell responses to AZD1222 COVID-19 vaccine. Using immunoSEQ multiplex PCR, the repertoire was profiled, and TCRdb retains in-frame clones only, with some absent. The sample yields 100,000 to 150,000 clones, around 88% seen once. The sample in question was peripheral blood, obtained 28 days after the second AZD1222 dose. The receptor source for this set is an adult who received the AZD1222 COVID-19 vaccine. CDR3s include the opening cysteine and the closing phenylalanine or tryptophan. D genes are given only for firm matches. Clone size appears in some rows only: once, few, many, or a class for an expanded clone.

d_call j_call v_call clone_size cdr3_nt cdr3_aa
- TRBJ2-7 TRBV10-3 - TGTGCCATCAGTGAGGGGGGCGGGAGAGGGGCCTACGAGCAGTACTTC CAISEGGGRGAYEQYF
- TRBJ2-7 TRBV28 - TGTGCCAGCAGTTTCCGAGGGAGCAACTACGAGCAGTACTTC CASSFRGSNYEQYF
- TRBJ1-3 TRBV19 - TGTGCCAGTAGTGCGGGGCAGGGAAGGGCAACCATATATTTT CASSAGQGRATIYF
- TRBJ1-1 TRBV11-3 - TGTGCCAGCAGCCGGGGCGGTACTGAAGCTTTCTTT CASSRGGTEAFF
TRBD1 TRBJ2-3 TRBV14 few TGTGCCAGCAGCCTGAGGGAGACAGGGCCCACAGATACGCAGTATTTT CASSLRETGPTDTQYF
TRBD1 TRBJ1-2 TRBV13 - TGTGCCAGCAGCTCCCTTGGACAGGTCAACTATGGCTACACCTTC CASSSLGQVNYGYTF
TRBD1 TRBJ2-6 TRBV6-5 once TGTGCCAGCAGGACAGGGGGCGCTGGGGCCAACGTCCTGACTTTC CASRTGGAGANVLTF
- TRBJ2-7 TRBV7-8 - TGTGCCAGCAGCTCCAAAGGCGACGAGCAGTACTTC CASSSKGDEQYF
- TRBJ2-1 TRBV6-6 - TGTGCCAGCAGTCTTGACAGCTACAATGAGCAGTTCTTC CASSLDSYNEQFF
TRBD1 TRBJ1-2 TRBV24-1 - TGTGCCACCAGTGACGGTTCAGGGGGTAATGGCTACACCTTC CATSDGSGGNGYTF
TRBD1 TRBJ1-2 TRBV20-1 - TGCAGTGCTCACCGACAGGGAAAAGACCACTTC CSAHRQGKDHF
- TRBJ2-3 TRBV6-4 - TGTGCCAGCAGTGACGAGGGGGGAGCTACGCAGTATTTT CASSDEGGATQYF
- TRBJ1-4 TRBV5-6 - TGTGCCAGCAGCTTTTTAATGACAACTAATGAAAAACTGTTTTTT CASSFLMTTNEKLFF
TRBD1 TRBJ2-4 TRBV28 once TGTGCCAGCAGGTCCGGGACAGGGCGAAACATTCAGTACTTC CASRSGTGRNIQYF
TRBD2 TRBJ2-1 TRBV2 once TGTGCCAGCAGTGGGACTAGCGGGGTGTCCTACAATGAGCAGTTCTTC CASSGTSGVSYNEQFF
TRBD1 TRBJ1-1 TRBV10-3 - TGTGCCATCAGTGAGAGGGCAGGGGGGCAAGCTTTCTTT CAISERAGGQAFF
- TRBJ2-3 TRBV11-2 - TGTGCCAGCAGCCTAGGGCGTAGCACAGATACGCAGTATTTT CASSLGRSTDTQYF
TRBD2 TRBJ2-3 TRBV6-5 - TGTGCCAGCAGTTCCGGGACTAGCCGCACAGATACGCAGTATTTT CASSSGTSRTDTQYF
- TRBJ2-7 TRBV11-1 - TGTGCCAGCAGCTTCGAGGACGGGGGCTACGAGCAGTACTTC CASSFEDGGYEQYF
- TRBJ1-4 TRBV29-1 - TGCAGCGTTGGGGGGACAATCGAAAAACTGTTTTTT CSVGGTIEKLFF
- TRBJ1-6 TRBV24-1 - TGTGCCACCAGTGATTCCAGGGAGAATTCACCCCTCCACTTT CATSDSRENSPLHF
TRBD1 TRBJ1-5 TRBV7-9 - TGTGCCAGCAGCTACTCCCGCCGGACAGGGACCAATCAGCCCCAGCATTTT CASSYSRRTGTNQPQHF
TRBD2 TRBJ2-1 TRBV11-2 - TGTGCCAGCAGCTCGAGGACTAGCGGGCTTTACAATGAGCAGTTCTTC CASSSRTSGLYNEQFF
- TRBJ1-4 TRBV5-4 - TGTGCCAGCAGCTTGGATAAGTGGGATGAAAAACTGTTTTTT CASSLDKWDEKLFF
- TRBJ2-3 TRBV6-5 - TGTGCCATCAACCATGGGGGGACAGATACGCAGTATTTT CAINHGGTDTQYF
- TRBJ2-5 TRBV20-1 - TGCAGTGCTAGTTCGGGGCCCGTCGGTTTAGAGACCCAGTACTTC CSASSGPVGLETQYF
- TRBJ1-1 TRBV6-5 - TGTGCCAGCAGTCCCCCCTCCTCTATGAACACTGAAGCTTTCTTT CASSPPSSMNTEAFF
- TRBJ1-1 TRBV8-1 - TGTGGCAGTGCATCCGCAGCCCTCGGCCCAGGGGGAGCTTTCTTT CGSASAALGPGGAFF
- TRBJ1-2 TRBV28 - TGTGCCAGCATTCGTGGGGGAATGGGTGTTAACTATGGCTACACCTTC CASIRGGMGVNYGYTF
- TRBJ1-4 TRBV5-1 - TGCGCCAGCAGCTTGGGATGGACAGCAACTAATGAAAAACTGTTTTTT CASSLGWTATNEKLFF
- TRBJ2-1 TRBV7-8 - TGTGCCAGCAGCTTAGCGGTGACGGTCTACAATGAGCAGTTCTTC CASSLAVTVYNEQFF
- TRBJ2-7 TRBV6-5 - TGTGCCAGCAGTACCCTAGGGAGCTACGAGCAGTACTTC CASSTLGSYEQYF
- TRBJ1-5 TRBV28 few TGTGCCAGCAGTTTGCTAGAGGGAAATCAGCCCCAGCATTTT CASSLLEGNQPQHF
- TRBJ2-5 TRBV2 once TGTGCCAGCAGTGTTCAAGAGACCCAGTACTTC CASSVQETQYF
- TRBJ2-2 TRBV4-1 - TGCGCCAGCAGCCAAGGACCCGAGGGCGCGACCACCGGGGAGCTGTTTTTT CASSQGPEGATTGELFF
- TRBJ2-5 TRBV21-1 - TGTGCCAGCAGCAAAGGAGGTCGACAGGGTTGGGAGACCCAGTACTTC CASSKGGRQGWETQYF
TRBD1 TRBJ1-1 TRBV7-8 - TGTGCCAGCAGCTTTTCGGCAGGGGGAGTGGACACTGAAGCTTTCTTT CASSFSAGGVDTEAFF
- TRBJ2-5 TRBV24-1 - TGTGCCACCAGTGATTTCAATATCGGCAGGACCGGGGAGACCCAGTACTTC CATSDFNIGRTGETQYF
- TRBJ2-5 TRBV28 - TGTGCCAGCAGTTTACCCCGTCCTAGCGAATTCCAAGAGACCCAGTACTTC CASSLPRPSEFQETQYF
- TRBJ2-2 TRBV9 - TGTGCCAGCAGCGTAGCCTCCGCCGCGGGGCTGTTTTTT CASSVASAAGLFF
TRBD1 TRBJ2-6 TRBV9 - TGTGCCAGCAGTATGTTCCGGGACAGGCTTGCCGGGGCCAACGTCCTGACTTTC CASSMFRDRLAGANVLTF
- TRBJ2-1 TRBV14 - TGTGCCAGCAGCCAAGTTGGGGAGGGGGGGCGTGAGCAGTTCTTC CASSQVGEGGREQFF
TRBD2 TRBJ2-3 TRBV5-4 - TGTGCCAGCAGCTTAGGACTAGCGGAAAGCACAGATACGCAGTATTTT CASSLGLAESTDTQYF
- TRBJ1-5 TRBV6-5 once TGTGCCAGCAGTTACTCGAGAGCCGCGAATCAGCCCCAGCATTTT CASSYSRAANQPQHF
- TRBJ2-3 TRBV5-1 once TGCGCCAGCAGCCCTTTAACGGGAATCACAGATACGCAGTATTTT CASSPLTGITDTQYF
- TRBJ1-2 TRBV4-3 - TGCGCCAGCAGCCAAGAAAGTCTAGGATCGCCCGGGCTAATGGGCTACACCTTC CASSQESLGSPGLMGYTF
- TRBJ2-7 TRBV1 - TGCACCAGCAGCCTGAGGACTAGCGGGTACGAGCAGTACTTC CTSSLRTSGYEQYF
TRBD1 TRBJ1-5 TRBV10-1 - TGCGCCACAGGACAGGGCAATCAGCCCCAGCATTTT CATGQGNQPQHF
- TRBJ1-4 TRBV5-1 - TGCGCCAGCAGGGAGGGCGCCGGGGAAAAACTGTTTTTT CASREGAGEKLFF
- TRBJ1-5 TRBV21-1 once TGTGCCAGCAGCATCGGCGCGCGCAGGGATCTTAAGCCCCAGCATTTT CASSIGARRDLKPQHF
- TRBJ1-1 TRBV29-1 - TGCAGCGTTGAAGAATACACTGAAGCTTTCTTT CSVEEYTEAFF